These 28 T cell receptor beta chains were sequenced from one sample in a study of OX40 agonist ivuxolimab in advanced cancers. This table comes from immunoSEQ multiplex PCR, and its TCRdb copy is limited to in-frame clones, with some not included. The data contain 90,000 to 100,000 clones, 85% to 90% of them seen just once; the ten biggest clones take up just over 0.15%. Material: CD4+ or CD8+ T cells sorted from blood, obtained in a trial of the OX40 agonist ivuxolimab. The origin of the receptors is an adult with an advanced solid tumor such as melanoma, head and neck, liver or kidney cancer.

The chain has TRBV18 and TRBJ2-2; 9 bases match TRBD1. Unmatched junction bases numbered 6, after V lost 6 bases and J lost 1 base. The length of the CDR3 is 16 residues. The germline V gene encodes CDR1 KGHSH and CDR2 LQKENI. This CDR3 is CASSLPTGGNTGELFF. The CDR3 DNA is TGTGCCAGCTCCCTCCCGACAGGGGGGAACACCGGGGAGCTGTTTTTT.

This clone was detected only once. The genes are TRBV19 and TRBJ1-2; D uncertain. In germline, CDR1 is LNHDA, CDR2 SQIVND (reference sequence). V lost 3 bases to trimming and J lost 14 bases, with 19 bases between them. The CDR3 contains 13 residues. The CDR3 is CASSMGRSQVKTF. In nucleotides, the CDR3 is TGTGCCAGTAGTATGGGTAGGAGCCAGGTCAAAACCTTC.

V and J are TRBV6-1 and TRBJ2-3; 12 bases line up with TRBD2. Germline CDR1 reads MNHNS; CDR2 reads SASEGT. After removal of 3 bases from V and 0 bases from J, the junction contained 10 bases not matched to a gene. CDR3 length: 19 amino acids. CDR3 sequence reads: CASSDRETSGSYSTDTQYF. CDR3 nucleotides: TGTGCCAGCAGTGATCGGGAGACTAGCGGGAGTTATAGCACAGATACGCAGTATTTT.

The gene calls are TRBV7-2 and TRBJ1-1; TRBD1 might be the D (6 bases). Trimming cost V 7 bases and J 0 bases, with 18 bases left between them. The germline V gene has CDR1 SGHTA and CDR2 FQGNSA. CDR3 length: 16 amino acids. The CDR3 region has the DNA TGTGCCAGCACGAACAGGGTCGTCGCAATGAACACTGAAGCTTTCTTT. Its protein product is CASTNRVVAMNTEAFF.

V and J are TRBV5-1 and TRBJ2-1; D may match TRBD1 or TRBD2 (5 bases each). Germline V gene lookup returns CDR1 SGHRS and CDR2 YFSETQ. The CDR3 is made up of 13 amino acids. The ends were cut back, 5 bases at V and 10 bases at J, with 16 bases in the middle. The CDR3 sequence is CASRGTLGQEQFF. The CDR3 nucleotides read TGCGCCAGCAGGGGGACCCTCGGCCAAGAGCAGTTCTTC.

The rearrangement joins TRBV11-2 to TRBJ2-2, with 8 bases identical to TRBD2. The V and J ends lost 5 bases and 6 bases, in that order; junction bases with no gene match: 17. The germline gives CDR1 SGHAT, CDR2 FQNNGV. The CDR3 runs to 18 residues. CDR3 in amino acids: CASSNIGGLGTDAGELFF. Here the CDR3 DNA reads TGTGCCAGCAGCAATATAGGGGGACTAGGAACCGACGCCGGGGAGCTGTTTTTT.

The chain's CDR3 is CASSLRRGQGFDTQYF. The CDR3 DNA reads as TGTGCCAGCAGCTTACGCAGAGGCCAGGGTTTCGATACGCAGTATTTT. V gene TRBV7-9 combines with J gene TRBJ2-3; perhaps TRBD1 as D (5 bases). The CDR3 extends over 16 amino acids. CDR1 and CDR2 (germline): SEHNR, FQNEAQ (reference sequence). V shed 2 bases and J shed 6 bases, with 18 bases lying between them.

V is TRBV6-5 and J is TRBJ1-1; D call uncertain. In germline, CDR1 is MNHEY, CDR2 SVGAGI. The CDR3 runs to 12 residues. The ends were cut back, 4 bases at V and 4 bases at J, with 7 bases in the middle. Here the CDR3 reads CASSSVGTEAFF. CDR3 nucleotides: TGTGCCAGCAGTTCAGTGGGCACTGAAGCTTTCTTT.

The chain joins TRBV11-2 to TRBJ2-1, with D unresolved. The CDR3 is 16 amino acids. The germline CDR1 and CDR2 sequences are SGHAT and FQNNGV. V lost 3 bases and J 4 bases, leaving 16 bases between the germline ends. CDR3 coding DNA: TGTGCCAGCAGCTTGGTATTGGTCCTAACTTACAATGAGCAGTTCTTC. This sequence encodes CASSLVLVLTYNEQFF.

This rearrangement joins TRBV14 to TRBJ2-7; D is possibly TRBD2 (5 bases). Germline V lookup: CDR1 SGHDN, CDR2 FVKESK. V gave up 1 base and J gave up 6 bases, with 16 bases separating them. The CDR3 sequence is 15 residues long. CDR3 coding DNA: TGTGCCAGCAGCCAAGGGGAGAGGCGACGGGGCGAGCAGTACTTC. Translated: CASSQGERRRGEQYF.

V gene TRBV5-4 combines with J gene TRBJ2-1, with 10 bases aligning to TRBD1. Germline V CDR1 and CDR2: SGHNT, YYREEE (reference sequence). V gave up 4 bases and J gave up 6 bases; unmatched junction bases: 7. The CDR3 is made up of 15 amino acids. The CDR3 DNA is TGTGCCAGCAGCGCCGGGACAGGGGACAGCAATGAGCAGTTCTTC. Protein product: CASSAGTGDSNEQFF.

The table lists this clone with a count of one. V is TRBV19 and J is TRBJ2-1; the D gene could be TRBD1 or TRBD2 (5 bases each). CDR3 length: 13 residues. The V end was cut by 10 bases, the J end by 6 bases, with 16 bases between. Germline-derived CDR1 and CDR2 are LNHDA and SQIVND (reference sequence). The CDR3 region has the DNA TGTGCCACCCAGAGGGGCACCCTCAATGAGCAGTTCTTC. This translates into CATQRGTLNEQFF.

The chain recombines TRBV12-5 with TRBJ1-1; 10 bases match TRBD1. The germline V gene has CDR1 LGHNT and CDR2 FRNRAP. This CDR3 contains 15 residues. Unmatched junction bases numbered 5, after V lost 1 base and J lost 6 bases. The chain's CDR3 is CASGLGDRGSAEAFF. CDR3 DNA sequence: TGTGCTAGTGGTTTGGGGGACAGGGGTAGTGCTGAAGCTTTCTTT.

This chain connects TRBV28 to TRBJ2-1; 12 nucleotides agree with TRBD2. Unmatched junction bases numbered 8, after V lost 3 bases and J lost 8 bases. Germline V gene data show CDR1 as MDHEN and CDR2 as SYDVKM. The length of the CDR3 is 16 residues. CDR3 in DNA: TGTGCCAGCAGTTTCTCTAGCGGGAGGGTTCCCGATGAGCAGTTCTTC. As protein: CASSFSSGRVPDEQFF.

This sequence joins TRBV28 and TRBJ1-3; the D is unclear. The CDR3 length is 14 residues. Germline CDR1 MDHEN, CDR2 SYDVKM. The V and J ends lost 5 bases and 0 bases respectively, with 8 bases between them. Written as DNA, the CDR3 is TGTGCCAGCAGTCCCGACCCCTCTGGAAACACCATATATTTT. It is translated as CASSPDPSGNTIYF.

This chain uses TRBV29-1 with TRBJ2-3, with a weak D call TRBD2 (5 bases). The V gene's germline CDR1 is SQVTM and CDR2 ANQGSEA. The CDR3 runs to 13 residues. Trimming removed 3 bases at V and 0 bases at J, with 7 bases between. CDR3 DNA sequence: TGCAGCGTTGATAGGACTAGCACAGATACGCAGTATTTT. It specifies CSVDRTSTDTQYF.

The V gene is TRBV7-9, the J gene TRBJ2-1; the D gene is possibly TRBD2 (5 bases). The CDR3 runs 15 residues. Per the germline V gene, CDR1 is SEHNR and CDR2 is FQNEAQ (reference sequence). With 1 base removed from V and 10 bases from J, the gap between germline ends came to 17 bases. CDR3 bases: TGTGCCAGCAGCTTAGGACCTAGCCTCCGTTTGGAGCAGTTCTTC. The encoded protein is CASSLGPSLRLEQFF.

The CDR3 DNA is TGTGCCAGCAGCCTTCGGACAGGCAATCAGCCCCAGCATTTT. Its protein product is CASSLRTGNQPQHF. The genes are TRBV16 and TRBJ1-5, with a tentative D call TRBD1 (6 bases). This CDR3 has 14 amino acids. The germline gives CDR1 KGHSY, CDR2 FQNENV. V was shortened by 4 bases and J by 2 bases, with 9 bases between the two germline ends.

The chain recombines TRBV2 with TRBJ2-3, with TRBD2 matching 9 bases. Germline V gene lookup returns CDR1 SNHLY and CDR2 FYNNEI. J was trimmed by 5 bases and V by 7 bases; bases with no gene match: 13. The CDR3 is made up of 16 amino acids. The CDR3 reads CASKGLAGLEGDTQYF. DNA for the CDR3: TGTGCCAGCAAGGGGCTAGCGGGGTTGGAAGGAGATACGCAGTATTTT.

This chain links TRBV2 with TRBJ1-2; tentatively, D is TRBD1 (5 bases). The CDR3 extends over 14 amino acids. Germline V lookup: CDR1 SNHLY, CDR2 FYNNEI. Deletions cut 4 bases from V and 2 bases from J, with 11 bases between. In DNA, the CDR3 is TGTGCCAGCAGTGTTACGAGACAGAACTATGGCTACACCTTC. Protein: CASSVTRQNYGYTF.

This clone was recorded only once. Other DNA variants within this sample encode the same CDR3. The CDR3 coding sequence is TGTGCCAGCAGTTTATTAGCGGCGAACACCGGGGAGCTGTTTTTT. Protein product: CASSLLAANTGELFF. V is TRBV27 and J is TRBJ2-2, with D perhaps TRBD2 (6 bases). V was pared by 1 base and J by 0 bases, with 6 bases between. The CDR3 is made up of 15 amino acids. The germline gives CDR1 MNHEY, CDR2 SMNVEV (reference sequence).

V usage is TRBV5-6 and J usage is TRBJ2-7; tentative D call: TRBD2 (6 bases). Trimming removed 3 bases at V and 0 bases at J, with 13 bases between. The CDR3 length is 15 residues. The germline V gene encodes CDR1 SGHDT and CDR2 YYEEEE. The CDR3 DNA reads TGTGCCAGCAGCTCAAGGACTACCGGCTCCTACGAGCAGTACTTC. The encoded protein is CASSSRTTGSYEQYF.

CDR3: CASSLVTSDSYEQYF. In nucleotides, the CDR3 is TGTGCCAGCAGCTTGGTCACTAGCGACTCCTACGAGCAGTACTTC. The rearrangement joins TRBV5-5 to TRBJ2-7, with 7 positions matching TRBD2. The CDR3 covers 15 residues. In germline, CDR1 is SGHKS, CDR2 YYEKEE (reference sequence). With V trimmed by 0 bases and J by 0 bases, 3 bases remained unmatched.

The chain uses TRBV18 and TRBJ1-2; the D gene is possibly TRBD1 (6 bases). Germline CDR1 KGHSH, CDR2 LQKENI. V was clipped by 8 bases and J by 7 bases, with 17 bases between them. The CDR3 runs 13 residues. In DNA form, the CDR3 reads TGTGCCAGCCGTGGTGGATCGGGGGCTGGCTACACCTTC. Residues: CASRGGSGAGYTF.

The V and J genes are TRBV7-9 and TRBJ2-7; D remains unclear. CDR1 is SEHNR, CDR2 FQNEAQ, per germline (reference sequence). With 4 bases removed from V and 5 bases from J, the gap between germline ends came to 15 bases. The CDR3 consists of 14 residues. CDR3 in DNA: TGTGCCAGCAGCTATACAAGGGAAGGGAACGAGCAGTACTTC. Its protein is CASSYTREGNEQYF.

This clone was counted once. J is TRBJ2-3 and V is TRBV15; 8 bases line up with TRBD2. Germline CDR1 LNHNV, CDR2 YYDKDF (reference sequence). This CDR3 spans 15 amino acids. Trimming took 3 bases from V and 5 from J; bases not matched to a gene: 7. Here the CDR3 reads CATSRRALAGDTQYF. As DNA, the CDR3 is TGTGCCACCAGCAGGAGAGCCCTAGCGGGAGATACGCAGTATTTT.

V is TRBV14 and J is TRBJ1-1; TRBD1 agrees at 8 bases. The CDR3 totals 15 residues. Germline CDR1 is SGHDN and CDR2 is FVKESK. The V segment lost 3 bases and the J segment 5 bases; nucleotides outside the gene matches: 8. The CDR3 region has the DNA TGTGCCAGCAGCCAGAGGACAGGGTATAATACTGAAGCTTTCTTT. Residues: CASSQRTGYNTEAFF.

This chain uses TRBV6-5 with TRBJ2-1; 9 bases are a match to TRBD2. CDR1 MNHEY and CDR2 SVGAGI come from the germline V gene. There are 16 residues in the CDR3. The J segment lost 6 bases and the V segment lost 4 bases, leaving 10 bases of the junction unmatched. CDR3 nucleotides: TGTGCCAGCAGTTCCCAGGGTAGCGGGGGTCCCAATGAGCAGTTCTTC. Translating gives CASSSQGSGGPNEQFF.